This T cell receptor (beta chain) was profiled in a study of chronic HIV infection and antiretroviral therapy. The CDR3 extends over 13 amino acids. Per germline, CDR1 MGHRA and CDR2 YSYEKL. Trimming took 3 bases from V and 3 from J, leaving 9 bases between them. TCRdb reprocessed the 5' RACE reads with MiXCR, giving one entry per CDR3 protein. This sample has under 55,000 distinct CDR3 sequences, with 19% found just once. The clonotype comes from an adult who had HIV and had not received antiretroviral therapy, or was an uninfected healthy control (not recorded which). The rearrangement links TRBV4-1 to TRBJ2-7; possibly TRBD1 or TRBD2 for D (5 bases each). The sequencing input was peripheral blood. The CDR3 spells CASSQGPLYEQYF. DNA of the CDR3: TGCGCCAGCAGCCAGGGACCTCTCTACGAGCAGTACTTC.